These 10 T cell receptor beta chains share one sample of origin, sequenced in a study of blood T cell repertoires in COVID-19. Generated by immunoSEQ multiplex PCR, the TCRdb table keeps only in-frame clones and is missing some. In the table there are 200,000 to 250,000 clones, roughly nine tenths of which are singletons. The sequencing input was peripheral blood. Receptors originate from a man between 60 and 75 years old who had recovered from COVID-19.

This clone was picked up one time. The DNA for the CDR3 is TGTGCCACCAGTGATTTAGCGGAGGCAAGCTCCTACAATGAGCAGTTCTTC. Translation: CATSDLAEASSYNEQFF. The chain carries TRBV24-1 and TRBJ2-1; the D gene is possibly TRBD2 (5 bases). Germline assignment: CDR1 KGHDR and CDR2 SFDVKD. CDR3 length equals 17 residues. Trimming cost V 1 base and J 0 bases, with 12 bases left between them.

The chain is built from TRBV4-1 and TRBJ1-3, with 10 bases matching TRBD1. This CDR3 region has 17 residues. Trimming removed 1 base from V and 1 base from J; junction bases left unmatched: 4. Germline V gives CDR1 MGHRA, CDR2 YSYEKL. The CDR3 sequence: CASSQVDRGHSGNTIYF. DNA for the CDR3: TGCGCCAGCAGCCAAGTCGACAGGGGGCATTCTGGAAACACCATATATTTT.

The rearrangement uses TRBV30 and TRBJ2-4, with no clear D. V gave up 0 bases and J gave up 0 bases, with 3 bases separating them. CDR1 GTSNPN and CDR2 SVGIG come from the germline V gene (reference sequence). CDR3 length: 13 residues. The CDR3 loop reads CAWSVLAKNIQYF. Written as DNA, the CDR3 is TGTGCCTGGAGTGTACTAGCCAAAAACATTCAGTACTTC.

The chain employs TRBV3-1 (or the pseudogene TRBV3-2) and TRBJ2-2; 9 nucleotides line up with TRBD1. CDR3 length: 15 residues. Germline CDR1 reads LGHDT; CDR2 reads YNNKEL (reference sequence). Trimming removed 5 bases from V and 5 bases from J; junction bases left unmatched: 6. The CDR3 loop reads CASSAPGQGTGELFF. The DNA for the CDR3 is TGTGCCAGCAGCGCTCCGGGACAGGGAACCGGGGAGCTGTTTTTT.

The chain couples TRBV19 to TRBJ2-2; no reliable D call. Trimming took 7 bases from V and 0 from J, leaving 9 bases between them. Looked up from germline, CDR1 is LNHDA and CDR2 is SQIVND (reference sequence). The CDR3 spans 14 residues. The CDR3 here is CASTRTSNTGELFF. CDR3 bases: TGTGCCAGTACTCGCACTTCGAACACCGGGGAGCTGTTTTTT.

The genes are TRBV19 and TRBJ1-5, with 10 bases fitting TRBD1. Germline assignment: CDR1 LNHDA and CDR2 SQIVND (reference sequence). After removal of 5 bases from V and 4 bases from J, the junction contained 17 bases not matched to a gene. The length of the CDR3 is 19 residues. DNA for the CDR3: TGTGCCAGTAGTTCCCGGGACAGGGGCACTCTAGGGCTTAATCAGCCCCAGCATTTT. This translates into CASSSRDRGTLGLNQPQHF. The whole variable domain, filled in from reference TRBV19 and TRBJ1-5, reads DGGITQSPKYLFRKEGQNVTLSCEQNLNHDAMYWYRQDPGQGLRLIYYSQIVNDFQKGDIAEGYSVSREKKESFPLTVTSAQKNPTAFYLCASSSRDRGTLGLNQPQHFGDGTRLSIL.

The CDR3 loop reads CASSLEAANSPLHF. The CDR3 DNA is TGTGCCAGCAGCTTGGAGGCGGCTAATTCACCCCTCCACTTT. The chain joins TRBV5-4 to TRBJ1-6; D gene uncertain. The V and J ends lost 0 bases and 6 bases respectively, with 7 bases between them. Germline CDR1 is SGHNT and CDR2 is YYREEE (reference sequence). The CDR3 extends over 14 amino acids.

The gene calls are TRBV7-2 and TRBJ2-3; a possible D gene is TRBD2 (6 bases). Germline CDR1 and CDR2: SGHTA and FQGNSA. The V gene lost 1 base and the J gene lost 2 bases, with 13 bases spanning the gap. This CDR3 region has 16 residues. CDR3 sequence: CASSLGASVATDTQYF. In nucleotides, the CDR3 is TGTGCCAGCAGCTTAGGTGCTAGCGTGGCCACAGATACGCAGTATTTT. Together with reference TRBV7-2 and TRBJ2-3, the CDR3 gives the full variable domain: GAGVSQSPSNKVTEKGKDVELRCDPISGHTALYWYRQSLGQGLEFLIYFQGNSAPDKSGLPSDRFSAERTGGSVSTLTIQRTQQEDSAVYLCASSLGASVATDTQYFGPGTRLTVL.

The rearrangement uses TRBV28 and TRBJ2-3; 14 nucleotides match TRBD2. The V gene's germline CDR1 is MDHEN and CDR2 SYDVKM. The CDR3 has 16 amino acids. Trimming cost V 8 bases and J 0 bases; bases outside gene matches: 4. CDR3 residues: CASRTSGRSSTDTQYF. The CDR3 bases are TGTGCCAGCCGGACTAGCGGGAGGTCTAGCACAGATACGCAGTATTTT.

The chain is built from TRBV28 and TRBJ1-1; no reliable D call. The CDR3 totals 11 residues. V dropped 6 bases and J dropped 7 bases, with 9 bases sitting between them. In germline, CDR1 is MDHEN, CDR2 SYDVKM. CDR3 amino acids: CASSLRLEAFF. The CDR3 nucleotides read TGTGCCAGCAGCCTCAGACTTGAAGCTTTCTTT.